The TCR beta chain under discussion was sequenced for a study of T cell responses to AZD1222 COVID-19 vaccine. Profiled with immunoSEQ multiplex PCR; TCRdb holds only in-frame clones, not every one. This sample has about 70,000 clones; over 80% occur once, and the top ten carry approximately 9.8%. Concerning this clone: Its antigen is as yet unknown.

Overall study results and limits: Two AZD1222 doses significantly raised spike-specific TCR breadth and depth over controls. Just a handful of people given AZD1222 tested seropositive at baseline. Nearly half of the spike-specific TCRs reportedly recognize variant regions that carry no mutations. There were mostly white British donors and more females than males, and clonal diversity was possibly underestimated.

Germline V gene data show CDR1 as SGHRS and CDR2 as YFSETQ. The CDR3 covers 15 residues. V lost 0 bases and J lost 7, with 11 bases in between. This TCR was recovered from an adult in good health. The chain employs TRBV5-1 and TRBJ1-6; D is perhaps TRBD1 (5 bases). The starting material was peripheral blood, obtained on day 0 of AZD1222 vaccination. CDR3 DNA: TGCGCCAGCAGCTTGGGACAGACGACAAATTCACCCCTCCACTTT. It yields the protein CASSLGQTTNSPLHF. The full variable domain, in which reference TRBV5-1 and TRBJ1-6 provide the parts outside the CDR3, is KAGVTQTPRYLIKTRGQQVTLSCSPISGHRSVSWYQQTPGQGLQFLFEYFSETQRNKGNFPGRFSGRQFSNSRSEMNVSTLELGDSALYLCASSLGQTTNSPLHFGNGTRLTVT.